This TCR beta chain was identified during a study of regulatory dendritic cells for organ transplantation. Study results and limitations: Memory T cells were less diverse than naive, with memory CD8+ most oligoclonal. Regulatory dendritic cells appeared to expand memory CD8+ clones less than mature ones. Alloreactive memory CD8+ T cell pools varied considerably between individuals.

CFSE-labeled sorted T cells met regulatory or mature dendritic cells for more than four days. CD4+ or CD8+ T cells were sorted as naive CD45RA+ or memory CD45RO+. Data came from immunoSEQ multiplex PCR; TCRdb stores just in-frame clones and leaves some out. The sample lists tens of thousands of clones, 65% to 90% occurring once. There are a few counts of this clone. What it binds is not known. The CDR3 loop spans 15 amino acids. V shed 4 bases and J 5 bases; nucleotides not matched to a gene: 9. Germline V gene lookup returns CDR1 SGDLS and CDR2 YYNGEE. V gene TRBV9 combines with J gene TRBJ1-2, with 9 bases aligning to TRBD1. This TCR came from a human donor in good health. The sample comprised naive CD4+ T cells from blood cultured with dendritic cells. The sample's subset: CD45RA+ naive T cells. CDR3 DNA: TGTGCCAGCAGCCCGACAGGACAGGGGCGATATGGCTACACCTTC. This sequence encodes CASSPTGQGRYGYTF.